This T cell receptor beta chain was profiled in a study of CD8+ T cells in alopecia areata. TCR sequencing used cDNA made by reverse transcription of extracted RNA. Data came from immunoSEQ multiplex PCR; TCRdb stores just in-frame clones and leaves some out. Here the sample spans fewer than 110,000 clones, around 59% being singletons. CD4+ and CD8+ T cells were sorted from PBMCs. Trimming removed 2 bases from V and 0 bases from J, with 4 bases in between. Germline V lookup: CDR1 MNHEY, CDR2 SVGAGI. The CDR3 has 13 residues. The chain couples TRBV6-5 to TRBJ2-5; D gene uncertain. Sequenced sample: CD4+ T cells sorted from blood. The TCR was taken from a human donor in good health. CDR3: CASSYRYQETQYF. DNA of the CDR3: TGTGCCAGCAGTTACCGGTACCAAGAGACCCAGTACTTC.